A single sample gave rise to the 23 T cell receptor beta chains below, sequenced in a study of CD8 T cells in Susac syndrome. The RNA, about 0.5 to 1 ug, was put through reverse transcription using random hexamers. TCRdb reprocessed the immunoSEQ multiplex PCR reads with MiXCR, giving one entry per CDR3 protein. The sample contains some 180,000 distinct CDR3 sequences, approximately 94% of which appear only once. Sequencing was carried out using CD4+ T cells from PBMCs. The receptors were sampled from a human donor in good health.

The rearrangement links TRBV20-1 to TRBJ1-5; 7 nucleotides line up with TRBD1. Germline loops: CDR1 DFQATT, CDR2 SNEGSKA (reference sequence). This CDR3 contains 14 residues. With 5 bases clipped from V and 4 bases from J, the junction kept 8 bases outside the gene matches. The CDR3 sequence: CSAGRDRPNQPQHF. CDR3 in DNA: TGCAGTGCTGGAAGGGACAGACCGAATCAGCCCCAGCATTTT.

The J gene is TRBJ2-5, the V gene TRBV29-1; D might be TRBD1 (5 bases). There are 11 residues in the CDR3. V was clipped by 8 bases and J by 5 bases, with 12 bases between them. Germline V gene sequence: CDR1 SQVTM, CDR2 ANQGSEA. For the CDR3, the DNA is TGCAGCACGATAGGGGCTGAGACCCAGTACTTC. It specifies CSTIGAETQYF. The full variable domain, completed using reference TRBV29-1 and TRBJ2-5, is SAVISQKPSRDICQRGTSLTIQCQVDSQVTMMFWYRQQPGQSLTLIATANQGSEATYESGFVIDKFPISRPNLTFSTLTVSNMSPEDSSIYLCSTIGAETQYFGPGTRLLVL.

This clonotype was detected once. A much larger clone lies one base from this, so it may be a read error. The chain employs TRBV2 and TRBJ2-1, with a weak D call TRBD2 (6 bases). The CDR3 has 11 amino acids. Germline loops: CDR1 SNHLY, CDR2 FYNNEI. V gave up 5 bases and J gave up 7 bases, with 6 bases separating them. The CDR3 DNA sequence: TGTGCCAGCAGTCGGGAGAATGAGCAGTTCTTC. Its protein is CASSRENEQFF. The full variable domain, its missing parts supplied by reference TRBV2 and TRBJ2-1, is EPEVTQTPSHQVTQMGQEVILRCVPISNHLYFYWYRQILGQKVEFLVSFYNNEISEKSEIFDDQFSVERPDGSNFTLKIRSTKLEDSAMYFCASSRENEQFFGPGTRLTVL.

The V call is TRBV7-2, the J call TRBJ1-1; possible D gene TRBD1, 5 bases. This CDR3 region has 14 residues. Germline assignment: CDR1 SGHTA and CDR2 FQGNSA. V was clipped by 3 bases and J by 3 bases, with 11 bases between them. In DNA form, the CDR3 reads TGTGCCAGCAGCTTTATTGGGGGGGACACTGAAGCTTTCTTT. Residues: CASSFIGGDTEAFF.

DNA for the CDR3: TGCAGTGCTAGAGATTTTGGCCAGGCGATGAACACTGAAGCTTTCTTT. Residues: CSARDFGQAMNTEAFF. The genes are TRBV20-1 and TRBJ1-1; D not certain. The germline gives CDR1 DFQATT, CDR2 SNEGSKA (reference sequence). The CDR3 contains 16 residues. Trimming took 0 bases from V and 0 from J, leaving 14 bases between them.

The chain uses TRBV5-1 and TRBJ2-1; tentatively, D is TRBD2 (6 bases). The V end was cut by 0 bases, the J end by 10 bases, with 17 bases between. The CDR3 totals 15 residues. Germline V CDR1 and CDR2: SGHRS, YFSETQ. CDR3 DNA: TGCGCCAGCAGCTTGGGTGGGAAGTCGAGCGGGGAGCAGTTCTTC. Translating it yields CASSLGGKSSGEQFF.

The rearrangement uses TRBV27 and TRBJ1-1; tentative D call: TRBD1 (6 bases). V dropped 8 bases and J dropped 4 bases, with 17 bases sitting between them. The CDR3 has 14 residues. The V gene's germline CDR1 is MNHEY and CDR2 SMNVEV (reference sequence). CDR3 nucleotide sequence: TGTGCCAGCCGGGACACCGGGCTAGGCACTGAAGCTTTCTTT. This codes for CASRDTGLGTEAFF.

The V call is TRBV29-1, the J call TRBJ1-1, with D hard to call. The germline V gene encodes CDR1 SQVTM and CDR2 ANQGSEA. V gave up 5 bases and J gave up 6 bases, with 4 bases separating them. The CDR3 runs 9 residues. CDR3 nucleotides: TGCAGCGTTTGGCCTGAAGCTTTCTTT. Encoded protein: CSVWPEAFF. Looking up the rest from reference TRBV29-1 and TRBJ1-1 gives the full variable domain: SAVISQKPSRDICQRGTSLTIQCQVDSQVTMMFWYRQQPGQSLTLIATANQGSEATYESGFVIDKFPISRPNLTFSTLTVSNMSPEDSSIYLCSVWPEAFFGQGTRLTVV.

CDR3 nucleotide sequence: TGTGCCAGCTCACTAGCGGGACGAGAGCAGTACTTC. Protein: CASSLAGREQYF. This chain joins TRBV3-1 and TRBJ2-7; TRBD2 agrees at 10 bases. J gave up 7 bases and V 8 bases, and 5 bases lay outside the gene matches. CDR3 length: 12 amino acids. Germline V CDR1 and CDR2: LGHDT, YNNKEL (reference sequence).

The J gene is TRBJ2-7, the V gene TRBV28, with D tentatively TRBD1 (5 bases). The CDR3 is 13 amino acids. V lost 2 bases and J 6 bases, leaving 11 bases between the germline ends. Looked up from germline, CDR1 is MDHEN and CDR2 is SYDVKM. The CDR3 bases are TGTGCCAGCAGTTTAGAGACCCAGGGCGAGCAGTACTTC. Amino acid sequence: CASSLETQGEQYF.

The CDR3 reads CASRGQYNQPQHF. In DNA form, the CDR3 reads TGTGCCAGCCGGGGGCAGTACAATCAGCCCCAGCATTTT. The chain recombines TRBV6-5 with TRBJ1-5; D is perhaps TRBD1 (6 bases). Trimming took off 8 bases at V and 3 bases at J, with 11 bases between the two ends. This CDR3 has 13 residues. CDR1 and CDR2 (germline): MNHEY, SVGAGI.

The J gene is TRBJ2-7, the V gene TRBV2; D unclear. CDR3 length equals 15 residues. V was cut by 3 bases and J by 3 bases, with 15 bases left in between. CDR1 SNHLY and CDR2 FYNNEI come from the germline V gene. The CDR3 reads CASSDRAASNYEQYF. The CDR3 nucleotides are TGTGCCAGCAGTGATCGGGCGGCAAGTAACTACGAGCAGTACTTC.

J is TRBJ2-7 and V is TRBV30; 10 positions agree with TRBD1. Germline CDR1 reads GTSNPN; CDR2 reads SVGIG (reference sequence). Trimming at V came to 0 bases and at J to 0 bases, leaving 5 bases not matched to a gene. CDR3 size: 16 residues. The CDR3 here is CAWSVPRTGGSYEQYF. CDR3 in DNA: TGTGCCTGGAGTGTACCTAGGACAGGGGGCTCCTACGAGCAGTACTTC. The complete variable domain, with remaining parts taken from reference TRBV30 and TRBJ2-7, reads SQTIHQWPATLVQPVGSPLSLECTVEGTSNPNLYWYRQAAGRGLQLLFYSVGIGQISSEVPQNLSASRPQDRQFILSSKKLLLSDSGFYLCAWSVPRTGGSYEQYFGPGTRLTVT.

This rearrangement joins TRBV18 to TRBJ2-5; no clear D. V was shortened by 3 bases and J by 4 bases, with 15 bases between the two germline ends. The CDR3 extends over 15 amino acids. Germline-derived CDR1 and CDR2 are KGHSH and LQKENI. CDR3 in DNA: TGTGCCAGCTCACCTTGGAAGGGTGGCCGAGAGACCCAGTACTTC. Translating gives CASSPWKGGRETQYF.

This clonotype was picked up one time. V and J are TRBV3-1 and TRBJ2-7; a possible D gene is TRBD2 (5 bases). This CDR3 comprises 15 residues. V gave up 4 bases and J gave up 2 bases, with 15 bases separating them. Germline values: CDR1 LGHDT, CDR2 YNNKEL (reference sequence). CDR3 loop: CASSPEGRAPYEQYF. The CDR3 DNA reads TGTGCCAGCAGCCCCGAGGGCCGGGCCCCCTACGAGCAGTACTTC.

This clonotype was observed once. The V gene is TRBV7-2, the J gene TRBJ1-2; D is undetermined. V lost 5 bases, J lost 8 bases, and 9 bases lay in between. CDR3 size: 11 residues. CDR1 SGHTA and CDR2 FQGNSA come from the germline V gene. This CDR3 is CASSPGRGYTF. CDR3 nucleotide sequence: TGTGCCAGCAGCCCCGGAAGGGGCTACACCTTC. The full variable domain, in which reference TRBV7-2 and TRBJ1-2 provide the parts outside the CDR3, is GAGVSQSPSNKVTEKGKDVELRCDPISGHTALYWYRQSLGQGLEFLIYFQGNSAPDKSGLPSDRFSAERTGGSVSTLTIQRTQQEDSAVYLCASSPGRGYTFGSGTRLTVV.

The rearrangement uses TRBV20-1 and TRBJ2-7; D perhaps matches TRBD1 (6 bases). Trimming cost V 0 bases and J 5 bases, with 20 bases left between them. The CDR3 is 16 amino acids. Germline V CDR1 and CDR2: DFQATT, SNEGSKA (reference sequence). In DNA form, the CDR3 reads TGCAGTGCTAGAGATTCAGGGGCCGGATCCCGGGACGAGCAGTACTTC. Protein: CSARDSGAGSRDEQYF.

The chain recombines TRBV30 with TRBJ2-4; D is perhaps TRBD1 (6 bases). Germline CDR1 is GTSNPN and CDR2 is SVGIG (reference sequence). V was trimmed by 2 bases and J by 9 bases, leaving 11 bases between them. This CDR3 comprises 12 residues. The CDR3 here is CAWSQGIGIQYF. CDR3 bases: TGTGCCTGGAGTCAGGGGATAGGCATTCAGTACTTC.

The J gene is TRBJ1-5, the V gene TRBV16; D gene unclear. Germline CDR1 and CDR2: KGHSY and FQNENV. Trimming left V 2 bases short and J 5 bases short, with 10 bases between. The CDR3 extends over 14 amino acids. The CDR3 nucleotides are TGTGCCAGCAGCCAACGGGGTAGGGATCAGCCCCAGCATTTT. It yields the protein CASSQRGRDQPQHF.

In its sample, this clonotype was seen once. CDR3 in amino acids: CASSLRAGSDTQYF. In DNA form, the CDR3 reads TGTGCCAGCAGTTTACGTGCAGGGTCAGATACGCAGTATTTT. The V call is TRBV12-3 or TRBV12-4, the J call TRBJ2-3; tentatively, D is TRBD1 (5 bases). The CDR3 has 14 amino acids. The germline V and J ends were trimmed by 2 bases and 4 bases, with 10 bases remaining between them.

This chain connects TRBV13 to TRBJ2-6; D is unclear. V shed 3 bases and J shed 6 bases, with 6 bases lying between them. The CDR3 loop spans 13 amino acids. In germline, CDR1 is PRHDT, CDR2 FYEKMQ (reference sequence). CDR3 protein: CASSLKAANVLTF. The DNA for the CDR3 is TGTGCCAGCAGCTTGAAGGCGGCCAACGTCCTGACTTTC.

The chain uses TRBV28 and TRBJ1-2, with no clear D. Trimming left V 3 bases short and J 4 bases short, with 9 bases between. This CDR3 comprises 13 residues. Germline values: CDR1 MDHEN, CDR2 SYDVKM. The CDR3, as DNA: TGTGCCAGCAGTTTGGGTTGGGGCTATGGCTACACCTTC. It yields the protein CASSLGWGYGYTF.

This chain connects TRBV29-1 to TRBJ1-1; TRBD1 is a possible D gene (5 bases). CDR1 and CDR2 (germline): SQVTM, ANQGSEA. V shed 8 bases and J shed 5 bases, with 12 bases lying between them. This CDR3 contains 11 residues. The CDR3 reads CSLGEGTEAFF. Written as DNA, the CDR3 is TGCAGCCTGGGGGAAGGAACTGAAGCTTTCTTT.